These 12 T cell receptor beta chains were all obtained from the same sample, sequenced in a study of spatial heterogeneity in lung cancer. Study-wide points: How many expanded intratumoral alpha and beta TCRs were present tracked the tumor mutation count, which was a count of nonsynonymous mutations.

Each CDR3 protein gets one entry after TCRdb re-called the 5' RACE reads with MiXCR. The repertoire holds 600 to 850 distinct CDR3 sequences, with 12% to 15% as singletons. No antigen has been assigned to these receptors. The time point denotes: sample taken at primary tumor resection. Material: lung tumor tissue, obtained at surgery. These receptors all come from a male donor with early-stage non-small cell lung cancer.

This clonotype rates as medium-sized. The library was designed around alpha chains, so this beta chain is a stray read whose abundance carries little weight. V is TRBV7-6 and J is TRBJ2-2, with 9 bases identical to TRBD2. With V trimmed by 5 bases and J by 2 bases, 12 bases remained unmatched. Per germline, CDR1 SGHVS and CDR2 FNYEAQ. The CDR3 extends over 18 amino acids. The CDR3 region is CASSPGGETSGNTGELFF. For the CDR3, the DNA is TGTGCCAGCAGCCCAGGGGGGGAGACTAGCGGTAACACCGGGGAGCTGTTTTTT.

Worth noting for this clonotype: For a library built for alpha chains, this beta chain is a stray read; little rests on its size. This rearrangement joins TRBV15 to TRBJ2-7, with 8 bases identical to TRBD1. The V gene's germline CDR1 is LNHNV and CDR2 YYDKDF (reference sequence). V lost 1 base and J lost 7; bases outside the gene matches: 9. CDR3 length equals 15 residues. CDR3 region: CATSRAGQGAVEQYF. CDR3 DNA: TGTGCCACCAGCAGAGCCGGCCAGGGGGCGGTTGAGCAGTACTTC.

This clonotype is judged large. With the library built for alpha chains, this beta chain is off target and its frequency is not meaningful. The rearrangement joins TRBV4-1 to TRBJ1-1, with 9 bases fitting TRBD1. The germline CDR1 and CDR2 sequences are MGHRA and YSYEKL. J lost 4 bases, V lost 4 bases, and 7 bases had no gene match. The CDR3 loop spans 15 amino acids. Written as DNA, the CDR3 is TGCGCCAGCAGCCCTCTGGGACAGGGAGGCACTGAAGCTTTCTTT. Residues: CASSPLGQGGTEAFF.

In its sample, this clonotype ranks as large (0.1 to 1%). This beta chain was picked up by a library intended for alpha chains and is off target, so its count carries little meaning. The V and J genes are TRBV28 and TRBJ2-1, with 13 bases that match TRBD2. V dropped 3 bases and J dropped 0; count of bases not matched to a gene: 8. The CDR3 spans 19 residues. CDR1 is MDHEN, CDR2 SYDVKM, per germline. CDR3 DNA sequence: TGTGCCAGCAGTTTTAGACTAGCGGGAGGAAGGAGCTCCTACAATGAGCAGTTCTTC. This sequence encodes CASSFRLAGGRSSYNEQFF.

This clonotype is classed as medium-sized (0.01 to 0.1%). Being off target in a library aimed at alpha chains, this beta chain has a size of little meaning. This rearrangement joins TRBV11-3 to TRBJ2-2; D not certain. V was trimmed by 2 bases and J by 3 bases, leaving 4 bases between them. CDR3 length: 13 residues. Germline CDR1 SGHNT, CDR2 YENEEA. The CDR3 DNA reads TGTGCCAGCAGCTTACAATACACCGGGGAGCTGTTTTTT. Translating it yields CASSLQYTGELFF.

Concerning this clonotype: This beta chain is an unintended read in a library built for alpha chains; its size means little. The rearrangement uses TRBV6-5 and TRBJ1-2; TRBD1 aligns across 8 bases. Looked up from germline, CDR1 is MNHEY and CDR2 is SVGAGI. The CDR3 consists of 13 residues. V lost 6 bases to trimming and J lost 5 bases; unmatched junction nucleotides: 5. The CDR3 here is CASSPDREYGYTF. In DNA form, the CDR3 reads TGTGCCAGCAGCCCGGACAGGGAGTATGGCTACACCTTC.

Comments on this clonotype: This beta chain is a stray sequence in a library constructed for alpha chains; its clone size is not meaningful. This rearrangement joins TRBV4-1 to TRBJ1-2; D unclear. The CDR3 runs 14 residues. Germline values: CDR1 MGHRA, CDR2 YSYEKL. The V and J ends lost 0 bases and 7 bases respectively, with 12 bases between them. The CDR3 is CASSQEGGLRGYTF. CDR3 DNA sequence: TGCGCCAGCAGCCAAGAGGGCGGCCTTCGTGGCTACACCTTC.

This clonotype is judged large. A library prepared for alpha chains yielded this beta chain as an off-target read; its size is of little meaning. The V call is TRBV20-1, the J call TRBJ1-1, with TRBD1 as a possible D gene (5 bases). The V gene's germline CDR1 is DFQATT and CDR2 SNEGSKA (reference sequence). Trimming shortened V by 6 bases and J by 5 bases, and 16 bases separated the two germline ends. This CDR3 has 13 residues. The CDR3 protein is CSAPGRLGTEAFF. CDR3 sequence (DNA): TGCAGTGCCCCAGGGAGGCTGGGAACTGAAGCTTTCTTT.

In its sample, this clonotype is large (0.1 to 1%). As an off-target read in a library built for alpha chains, this beta chain has a frequency of little significance. The rearrangement joins TRBV3-1 to TRBJ2-3; TRBD1 matches at 8 bases. Per germline, CDR1 LGHDT and CDR2 YNNKEL (reference sequence). V lost 4 bases to trimming and J lost 2 bases; unmatched junction nucleotides: 5. The CDR3 spans 15 residues. Written as DNA, the CDR3 is TGTGCCAGCAGCCCCGGGACAGGCTACACAGATACGCAGTATTTT. Protein: CASSPGTGYTDTQYF.

As to this clonotype: This beta chain is a stray sequence in a library constructed for alpha chains; its clone size is not meaningful. The CDR3 nucleotides are TGCAGTGCTACCCCTAGCGGAACTAGCACAGATACGCAGTATTTT. This encodes CSATPSGTSTDTQYF. The chain employs TRBV20-1 and TRBJ2-3; 7 bases line up with TRBD2. J gave up 0 bases and V 4 bases, and 7 bases lay outside the gene matches. The CDR3 loop spans 15 amino acids. The germline CDR1 and CDR2 sequences are DFQATT and SNEGSKA (reference sequence).

This clonotype has just a few counts. Since it is a stray read in a library aimed at alpha chains, this beta chain has a size that is not meaningful. CDR3 in amino acids: CASSLAAASYEQYF. In DNA, the CDR3 is TGTGCCAGCAGCTTAGCGGCAGCCTCCTACGAGCAGTACTTC. The rearrangement uses TRBV11-2 and TRBJ2-7; no reliable D call. The CDR3 has 14 amino acids. Germline V gives CDR1 SGHAT, CDR2 FQNNGV. Between the trimmed V and J ends, which lost 1 base and 0 bases, there was a span of 7 bases.

Within the sample, this clonotype is large. Within a library made for alpha chains, this beta chain is off target, and its count is uninformative. The V and J genes are TRBV18 and TRBJ2-2, with TRBD1 matching over 7 bases. V shed 7 bases, J shed 3 bases, and the junction held 11 bases outside the gene matches. In germline, CDR1 is KGHSH, CDR2 LQKENI. This CDR3 is 16 amino acids long. CDR3 in amino acids: CASLLRTGYYTGELFF. The DNA of the CDR3 is TGTGCCAGCTTACTACGGACAGGATACTACACCGGGGAGCTGTTTTTT.